These T cell receptor beta chains were read from a single sample in a study of shared clonotypes between healthy human individuals. TCRdb's copy holds only in-frame clones and misses some; the assay was immunoSEQ multiplex PCR. The repertoire holds about 470,000 clones, with about four fifths as singletons. The specimen sequenced was PBMCs. These receptor sequences come from a woman aged 40 to 55 in good health. Some clones in this sample may be carry-over from other donors' samples. Both conserved end residues are part of each CDR3. The order of the fields is V gene, CDR3 protein.

V gene: TRBV5-4; CDR3 protein: CASSLGSGTSYEQYF
V gene: TRBV6-1; CDR3 protein: CASRAAGASTDTQYF
V gene: TRBV5-4; CDR3 protein: CASSLSGVSGDEQYF
V gene: TRBV5-1; CDR3 protein: CASSLALAGSSYEQYF
V gene: TRBV5-1; CDR3 protein: CASSFRGDNEQFF
V gene: TRBV5-6; CDR3 protein: CASSLRGLAAHYNEQFF
V gene: TRBV10-2; CDR3 protein: CASSLGQGRTDTQYF
V gene: TRBV27; CDR3 protein: CASSFRESSYEQYF
V gene: TRBV6-5; CDR3 protein: CASSYRTGKQYF
V gene: TRBV4-3; CDR3 protein: CASSQDRAGGPTF
V gene: TRBV5-5; CDR3 protein: CASSFLGLQGAGYTF
V gene: TRBV7-3; CDR3 protein: CASSFGHRSTGELFF
V gene: TRBV28; CDR3 protein: CASSGGYYGYTF
V gene: TRBV5-4; CDR3 protein: CASSYGPYGYTF
V gene: TRBV6-6; CDR3 protein: CASSYATRGLYEQYF
V gene: TRBV19; CDR3 protein: CASSTSVATDTQYF
V gene: TRBV5-1; CDR3 protein: CASSLDGTSGFEQYF
V gene: TRBV11-1; CDR3 protein: CASSSDPHNEQFF
V gene: TRBV28; CDR3 protein: CASRENRENTEAFF
V gene: TRBV18; CDR3 protein: CASSPGTTSSYEQYF
V gene: TRBV19; CDR3 protein: CASSGTGVAGELFF
V gene: TRBV28; CDR3 protein: CASSPTGYNYGYTF
V gene: TRBV10-1; CDR3 protein: CASIRLQDLPLNTEAFF
V gene: TRBV10-2; CDR3 protein: CASSESRDRGTGELFF
V gene: TRBV4-1; CDR3 protein: CASSHPDRDQETQYF
V gene: TRBV6-5; CDR3 protein: CASSQTGGGSQPQHF
V gene: TRBV7-9; CDR3 protein: CASTIQGLPSYEQYF
V gene: TRBV30; CDR3 protein: CAWSAGRAVWNEQFF
V gene: TRBV28; CDR3 protein: CASSFLAGSGRETQYF
V gene: TRBV6-6; CDR3 protein: CASSYSGETQYF